Below, 20 T cell receptor beta chains from the same sample are listed, as sequenced in a study of cytomegalovirus exposure and HLA in healthy donors. With 60 Vbeta and 13 Jbeta primers, the PCR was carried out. Data came from immunoSEQ multiplex PCR; TCRdb stores just in-frame clones and leaves some out. The sample carries 100,000 to 150,000 clones, 75% to 90% recorded once. Sequencing was performed on PBMCs. All receptors come from a man aged 40-50 years in good health and CMV-seronegative.

CDR3 coding DNA: TGTGCCAGCAGTTCCCTGGGACAGGGGGGGGAAAATGAGCAGTTCTTC. Its translation is CASSSLGQGGENEQFF. The J gene is TRBJ2-1, the V gene TRBV6-5; 11 bases map to TRBD1. The V gene's germline CDR1 is MNHEY and CDR2 SVGAGI. The length of the CDR3 is 16 residues. Trimming removed 4 bases from V and 7 bases from J; junction bases left unmatched: 9.

The genes are TRBV4-2 and TRBJ2-5, with a weak D call TRBD2 (7 bases). Germline-derived CDR1 and CDR2 are LGHNA and YNFKEQ. V was pared by 1 base and J by 4 bases, with 13 bases between. The CDR3 spans 15 residues. CDR3: CASSQGGGAGETQYF. CDR3 nucleotides: TGTGCCAGCAGCCAAGGAGGGGGGGCTGGAGAGACCCAGTACTTC.

The J gene is TRBJ2-1, the V gene TRBV6-5; 13 bases line up with TRBD2. The CDR3 spans 16 residues. CDR1 and CDR2 (germline): MNHEY, SVGAGI. The ends lost 0 bases at V and 6 bases at J; junction bases unmatched: 2. Here the CDR3 reads CASSYSTSGRSNEQFF. CDR3 in DNA: TGTGCCAGCAGTTACTCGACTAGCGGGAGGTCCAATGAGCAGTTCTTC.

In its sample, this clone was seen a few times. The CDR3, as DNA: TGCGCCAGCAGCCTAGATACAGGGAATCAGCCCCAGCATTTT. It encodes CASSLDTGNQPQHF. The chain links TRBV5-1 to TRBJ1-5; maybe TRBD1 (6 bases). V dropped 4 bases and J dropped 4 bases, with 12 bases sitting between them. This CDR3 comprises 14 residues. The V gene's germline CDR1 is SGHRS and CDR2 YFSETQ.

The J gene is TRBJ1-2, the V gene TRBV28; 9 bases align to TRBD1. Germline loops: CDR1 MDHEN, CDR2 SYDVKM. The V segment lost 1 base and the J segment 7 bases; nucleotides outside the gene matches: 10. The CDR3 loop spans 16 amino acids. CDR3 bases: TGTGCCAGCAGTTTATCACAGGGGGCCGGGTTCGGTGGCTACACCTTC. Residues: CASSLSQGAGFGGYTF.

This clone showed up just a few times. The chain employs TRBV7-2 and TRBJ2-7; D is uncertain. V was pared by 4 bases and J by 5 bases, with 12 bases between. The CDR3 sequence is 13 residues long. CDR1 is SGHTA, CDR2 FQGNSA, per germline. The CDR3 region has the DNA TGTGCCAGCAGCTCTTATATCCAGAACGAGCAGTACTTC. Translated, it gives CASSSYIQNEQYF. Supplemented by reference TRBV7-2 and TRBJ2-7, the full variable domain reads GAGVSQSPSNKVTEKGKDVELRCDPISGHTALYWYRQSLGQGLEFLIYFQGNSAPDKSGLPSDRFSAERTGGSVSTLTIQRTQQEDSAVYLCASSSYIQNEQYFGPGTRLTVT.

This clone was counted only a few times. The rearrangement links TRBV6-5 to TRBJ1-2; TRBD1 is a possible D gene (5 bases). This CDR3 is built from 14 residues. Trimming stripped 4 bases from V and 4 bases from J, with 13 bases between. Per the germline V gene, CDR1 is MNHEY and CDR2 is SVGAGI. This CDR3 reads CASSSPLGGYGYTF. Here the CDR3 DNA reads TGTGCCAGCAGTTCCCCCTTGGGGGGCTATGGCTACACCTTC.

This chain uses TRBV5-1 with TRBJ2-1; possibly TRBD1 for D (6 bases). The CDR3 sequence is 16 residues long. V dropped 5 bases and J dropped 8 bases, with 23 bases sitting between them. Germline values: CDR1 SGHRS, CDR2 YFSETQ. This chain's CDR3 is CASRSGIDRPWDEQFF. CDR3 sequence (DNA): TGCGCCAGCAGATCTGGGATTGACAGGCCTTGGGATGAGCAGTTCTTC.

The chain is built from TRBV5-1 and TRBJ2-7; the match to TRBD1 covers 9 bases. The CDR3 loop spans 17 amino acids. V trimming: 3 bases; J trimming: 3 bases; junction bases outside the gene matches: 13. The germline V gene encodes CDR1 SGHRS and CDR2 YFSETQ. The CDR3 loop is CASSSTPLTGGNYEQYF. The CDR3, as DNA: TGCGCCAGCAGCTCCACCCCCCTGACAGGGGGGAACTACGAGCAGTACTTC.

This clone was seen a single time. The rearrangement links TRBV10-3 to TRBJ1-3; 12 bases are shared with TRBD1. The CDR3 contains 15 residues. Trimming took 6 bases from V and 7 from J; bases not matched to a gene: 7. The germline gives CDR1 ENHRY, CDR2 SYGVKD. For the CDR3, the DNA is TGTGCCATCAGCGGGCCGGGACAGGGGGCGAACACCATATATTTT. Translated, it gives CAISGPGQGANTIYF.

The gene calls are TRBV25-1 and TRBJ2-1; D is perhaps TRBD2 (5 bases). Per germline, CDR1 MGHDK and CDR2 SYGVNS. The CDR3 totals 14 residues. V dropped 3 bases and J dropped 7 bases, with 13 bases sitting between them. CDR3: CASSDAGLQNEQFF. The CDR3 DNA reads as TGTGCCAGCAGTGATGCGGGTCTGCAGAATGAGCAGTTCTTC. The full variable domain, with the rest looked up from reference TRBV25-1 and TRBJ2-1, is EADIYQTPRYLVIGTGKKITLECSQTMGHDKMYWYQQDPGMELHLIHYSYGVNSTEKGDLSSESTVSRIRTEHFPLTLESARPSHTSQYLCASSDAGLQNEQFFGPGTRLTVL.

The V call is TRBV7-7, the J call TRBJ2-5, with 8 bases lining up with TRBD2. Germline values: CDR1 SSHAT, CDR2 FNYEAQ (reference sequence). Unmatched junction bases numbered 8, after V lost 5 bases and J lost 6 bases. This CDR3 is 14 amino acids long. Written as DNA, the CDR3 is TGTGCCAGCAGCGGCCGGGCGGGGGGACAGACCCAGTACTTC. It is translated as CASSGRAGGQTQYF.

A few counts support this clone. The gene calls are TRBV6-5 and TRBJ2-1, with D perhaps TRBD2 (6 bases). V was shortened by 7 bases and J by 5 bases, with 9 bases between the two germline ends. The CDR3 spans 12 residues. Germline CDR1 and CDR2: MNHEY and SVGAGI. CDR3 region: CASTGRNNEQFF. DNA of the CDR3: TGTGCCAGCACAGGGAGGAACAATGAGCAGTTCTTC.

The V call is TRBV6-1, the J call TRBJ1-3, with D hard to call. This CDR3 is 15 amino acids long. Trimming took off 0 bases at V and 4 bases at J, with 10 bases between the two ends. Per the germline V gene, CDR1 is MNHNS and CDR2 is SASEGT. The DNA of the CDR3 is TGTGCCAGCAGTGAAGCGGGAGGGCGCGGAAACACCATATATTTT. It specifies CASSEAGGRGNTIYF.

The chain has TRBV18 and TRBJ1-3; the D is unclear. The CDR3 has 16 residues. Germline values: CDR1 KGHSH, CDR2 LQKENI. The V end was cut by 4 bases, the J end by 0 bases, with 13 bases between. CDR3 coding DNA: TGTGCCAGCTCACTCGAACAGCCTTCCTCTGGAAACACCATATATTTT. It translates to CASSLEQPSSGNTIYF.

This clone was counted a single time. The V call is TRBV7-9, the J call TRBJ2-3; D not certain. The CDR3 sequence is 14 residues long. Trimming cost V 1 base and J 2 bases, with 7 bases left between them. Germline-derived CDR1 and CDR2 are SEHNR and FQNEAQ (reference sequence). CDR3 bases: TGTGCCAGCAGCTTAGGCCTAACCACAGATACGCAGTATTTT. This sequence encodes CASSLGLTTDTQYF.

V and J are TRBV5-1 and TRBJ1-4, with a possible D match to TRBD1 (5 bases). V lost 0 bases, J lost 8 bases, and 20 bases lay in between. The CDR3 runs 17 residues. Germline CDR1 and CDR2: SGHRS and YFSETQ. In DNA form, the CDR3 reads TGCGCCAGCAGCTTGGACTTGGTCCAAGACCGGGGGGAAAAACTGTTTTTT. This translates into CASSLDLVQDRGEKLFF.

This clone was seen only once. The V call is TRBV2, the J call TRBJ2-7; 10 bases are a match to TRBD1. The V gene end was trimmed by 6 bases and the J gene end by 6 bases; junction bases not matched to a gene: 8. Germline V gene lookup returns CDR1 SNHLY and CDR2 FYNNEI. This CDR3 has 14 amino acids. The CDR3 reads CASRSPGQGSEQYF. In DNA form, the CDR3 reads TGTGCCAGCAGATCCCCGGGACAGGGGAGCGAGCAGTACTTC.

This clone was recorded a few times. The chain links TRBV5-1 to TRBJ2-2, with D unclear. This CDR3 contains 14 residues. Germline lookup yields CDR1 SGHRS and CDR2 YFSETQ. The V gene lost 7 bases and the J gene lost 11 bases, with 21 bases spanning the gap. In nucleotides, the CDR3 is TGCGCCAGCGCATTGCAAATCGGTGAAAGCGAGCTGTTTTTT. This codes for CASALQIGESELFF.

V is TRBV21-1 and J is TRBJ1-1. TRBV21-1 is a recognized pseudogene. There are 18 residues in the CDR3. This chain's CDR3 is CASSKVSGPGGVGTEAFF. CDR3 DNA sequence: TGTGCCAGCAGCAAAGTTTCGGGGCCCGGGGGTGTTGGCACTGAAGCTTTCTTT.